Each of the 6 T cell receptor beta chains below was sequenced from the same sample in a study of blood T cell repertoires in COVID-19. Using immunoSEQ multiplex PCR, the repertoire was profiled, and TCRdb retains in-frame clones only, with some absent. The sample has tens of thousands of clones, about 70% seen once. The sequenced material came from peripheral blood. Receptor source: a woman aged 70 to 79 with acute or convalescent COVID-19.

V gene TRBV3-1 (or the pseudogene TRBV3-2) combines with J gene TRBJ2-5, with 8 nucleotides matching TRBD2. Trimming removed 4 bases from V and 3 bases from J; junction bases left unmatched: 13. The CDR3 consists of 17 residues. CDR1 is LGHDT, CDR2 YNNKEL, per germline (reference sequence). In DNA form, the CDR3 reads TGTGCCAGCAGCCCTACACCCGGGATAGCGGGGAAAGAGACCCAGTACTTC. It yields the protein CASSPTPGIAGKETQYF.

As for this clone: The junction differs from germline at one of its ends, possibly a read error. This chain uses TRBV5-6 with TRBJ1-2, with a weak D call TRBD1 (5 bases). The V gene's germline CDR1 is SGHDT and CDR2 YYEEEE. The CDR3 has 13 residues. CDR3 sequence (DNA): TGTGCCAGCAGATTGGGGGGTCAGGGTGGCTACACCTTC. As protein: CASRLGGQGGYTF.

This chain connects TRBV4-2 to TRBJ1-2; possible D gene TRBD1, 5 bases. Germline CDR1 and CDR2: LGHNA and YNFKEQ. The CDR3 is 12 residues long. V dropped 6 bases and J dropped 2 bases, with 7 bases sitting between them. For the CDR3, the DNA is TGTGCCAGCAGGAACAGGAACTATGGCTACACCTTC. It specifies CASRNRNYGYTF.

This chain connects TRBV21-1 to TRBJ2-1; the table calls TRBD2, which could not be checked here. TRBV21-1 is reported as a pseudogene. This CDR3 has 14 amino acids. The CDR3 protein is CASSKAPEVSEQFF. The CDR3, as DNA: TGTGCCAGCAGCAAAGCGCCTGAGGTCAGTGAGCAGTTCTTC.

This chain joins TRBV3-1 (or the pseudogene TRBV3-2) and TRBJ2-7; TRBD2 aligns across 8 bases. With V trimmed by 3 bases and J by 6 bases, 10 bases remained unmatched. The length of the CDR3 is 15 residues. Germline loops: CDR1 LGHDT, CDR2 YNNKEL (reference sequence). CDR3 bases: TGTGCCAGCAGCCAGGCCGGGACTAGTTCGTCCGAGCAGTACTTC. Protein product: CASSQAGTSSSEQYF.

A note on this clone: The sample contains more than one DNA sequence encoding this CDR3. The rearrangement uses TRBV5-1 and TRBJ1-6, with TRBD1 matching over 7 bases. The CDR3 extends over 14 amino acids. CDR1 is SGHRS and CDR2 is YFSETQ in the germline V gene. V dropped 2 bases and J dropped 7; count of bases not matched to a gene: 3. The chain's CDR3 is CASSFTGENSPLHF. The DNA for the CDR3 is TGCGCCAGCAGCTTTACAGGGGAGAATTCACCCCTCCACTTT.